The TCR beta chain described here comes from a study of T cells in Graves' hyperthyroidism and ophthalmopathy (dated by TCRdb to about 2019). In the study overall: Peripheral blood was sampled at the time of initial diagnosis, prior to any treatment. The approximately 95 discovery patients were divided at random into training and test sets in a 7:3 ratio. TCR V-J signatures able to tell the groups apart were searched for in a discovery cohort of some 100 patients, of whom around 42 had Graves' ophthalmopathy and about 60 had stable Graves' hyperthyroidism. After blood sampling, hyperthyroidism patients were treated with methimazole at a starting dose of 30 mg daily, and ophthalmopathy patients were treated with high-dose intravenous methylprednisolone. An independent validation cohort of around 19 hyperthyroidism patients and 17 patients who later progressed to ophthalmopathy tested prospective prediction of ophthalmopathy. In addition, the study compared T-cell repertoires in thyroid tissue and in blood from roughly six Graves' hyperthyroidism patients. According to the paper, TCR Vbeta CDR3 sequencing was carried out on 135 peripheral blood samples, which came from fewer than 50 ophthalmopathy, fewer than 80 hyperthyroidism and about 17 progressor patients. The investigation overall reported the following: A model built on a 13 V-J signature distinguished ophthalmopathy from stable hyperthyroidism, reaching 85% to 90% sensitivity and 81.08% specificity in cross-validation and 80%/75% in testing. Blood samples also contained most of the expanded thyroid clonotypes (frequency above 0.001), which suggests that blood repertoires may reflect thyroid immune responses. No statistical method was used to set the sample size in advance, and investigators knew the group allocation. During validation, the model predicted progression to ophthalmopathy a median of approximately 6 months ahead of onset, with more than 55% sensitivity and 72.22% specificity.

Stable Graves' hyperthyroidism was defined as the absence of progression to ophthalmopathy over 18 months of follow-up. Hyperthyroidism patients were newly diagnosed, had a disease duration of under 2 months, and were aged 18 to 65 years. The study excluded patients with uncontrolled infections, other autoimmune diseases, pregnancy or lactation. Diagnoses were established on the basis of clinical symptoms, serum thyroxine and TRAb, thyroid ultrasound, and orbital computed tomography. PBMCs were separated from 10 ml of fresh peripheral blood using Ficoll-Paque density gradient centrifugation. Total RNA was extracted with Trizol reagent, and quality was checked on an Agilent 2100 Bioanalyzer. This clonotype was counted at least ten times. The specificity of this receptor is unknown. The input lacks base qualities; no much larger clone sits a single base away. Trimming leaves V shorter by 4 bases and J shorter by 8 bases, with the junction holding 11 bases beyond the gene matches. Based on the germline V gene, the CDR1 and CDR2 sequences are SGHTA and FQGNSA. Including the terminal cysteine and phenylalanine, the CDR3 comprises 15 residues. Only the CDR3 part of the read is kept: 45 bases, read in frame from the first base.

The TCR beta CDR3 regions were amplified from the RNA transcripts. A first-round RT-PCR of the TCR CDR3 used the HTBI primer set with the Qiagen OneStep RT-PCR kit. A second multiplex PCR round built the libraries, followed by size selection and purification. The libraries were sequenced on an Illumina HiSeq2000 using paired-end 100 bp reads. In the original analysis: SOAPnuke was used to process the raw data, throwing out any read that contained adapters or uncalled bases, had a mean Phred below 15, or lacked an exact constant-primer or identifier match. COPE v1.2.5 was used to merge the high-quality paired reads, and each unique nucleotide sequence was defined as a clonotype. MiTCR v1.1 was used to align the clonotypes against IMGT TRBV, TRBD and TRBJ reference segments. The analysis was restricted to V-J combinations with a frequency above 0.0001, which together covered approximately 99% of the repertoires. The TCS score was defined as F50 (clonal expansion) divided by E x V (chaos), with BLOSUM62-based TCRdist calculated between CDR3 peptides within each V-J. Welch's t-statistics and random forest reduced fewer than 550 V-J features to roughly 13, which were used in a naive Bayes classifier (R e1071). The public reads were reanalyzed by TCRdb: fastp trimming at Q25, MiXCR alignment, in-frame beta chains only. Each entry merges the rows of one CDR3 protein and shows their most common DNA and genes. The V and J calls and clone size come from TCRdb's table, not from the authors' own analysis. For this sample there are a few hundred thousand distinct CDR3 sequences; 18% appear just once. Around two fifths of the sample is taken by the ten largest.

The V and J segments used are TRBV7-2 and TRBJ1-2, and 9 junction bases match TRBD1. This TCR came from a man aged 35 to 55 with Graves' hyperthyroidism. The specimen was blood. Read as DNA, the sequence is TGTGCCAGCAGCTCCAGTCTGGACAGGGGATTCGGCTACACCTTC. Translated, it reads CASSSSLDRGFGYTF.